These 2 T cell receptor beta chains came from one sample sequenced in a study of graft-versus-host responses after intestinal transplantation. The protocol was immunoSEQ multiplex PCR, while the TCRdb copy is restricted to in-frame clones and leaves out a portion. Of about 24,000 clones detected, approximately 85% appear once; the ten largest clones hold around 0.97%. The specimen was PBMCs, collected approximately 450 days after intestinal transplant. All receptors derive from a human patient who received an intestinal transplant, so some T cells may come from the graft donor.

The gene calls are TRBV7-2 and TRBJ2-2; D remains ambiguous. The ends were cut back, 3 bases at V and 4 bases at J, with 6 bases in the middle. The CDR3 runs to 13 residues. The germline CDR1 and CDR2 sequences are SGHTA and FQGNSA. The DNA for the CDR3 is TGTGCCAGCAGCTTTACACGCACCGGGGAGCTGTTTTTT. Protein: CASSFTRTGELFF.

The J gene is TRBJ1-2, the V gene TRBV2, with 7 bases that match TRBD1. This CDR3 is built from 14 residues. Germline-derived CDR1 and CDR2 are SNHLY and FYNNEI. J gave up 8 bases and V 2 bases, and 8 bases lay outside the gene matches. In nucleotides, the CDR3 is TGTGCCAGCAGTGAACGGACAGGCCTAACGGGCTACACCTTC. Translation gives CASSERTGLTGYTF.